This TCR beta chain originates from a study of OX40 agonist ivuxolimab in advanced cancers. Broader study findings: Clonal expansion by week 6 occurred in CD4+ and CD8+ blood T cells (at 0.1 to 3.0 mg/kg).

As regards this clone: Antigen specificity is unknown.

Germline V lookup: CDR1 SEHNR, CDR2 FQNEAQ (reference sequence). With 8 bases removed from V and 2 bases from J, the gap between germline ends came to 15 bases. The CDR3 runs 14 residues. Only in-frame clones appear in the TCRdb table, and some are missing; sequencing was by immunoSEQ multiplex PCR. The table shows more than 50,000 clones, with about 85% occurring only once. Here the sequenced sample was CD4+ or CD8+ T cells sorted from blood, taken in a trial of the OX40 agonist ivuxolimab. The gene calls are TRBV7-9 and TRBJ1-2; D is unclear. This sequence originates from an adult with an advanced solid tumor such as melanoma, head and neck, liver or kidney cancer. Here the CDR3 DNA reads TGTGCCAGCTCTAGGTTGGGAGACAACTATGGCTACACCTTC. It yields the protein CASSRLGDNYGYTF.